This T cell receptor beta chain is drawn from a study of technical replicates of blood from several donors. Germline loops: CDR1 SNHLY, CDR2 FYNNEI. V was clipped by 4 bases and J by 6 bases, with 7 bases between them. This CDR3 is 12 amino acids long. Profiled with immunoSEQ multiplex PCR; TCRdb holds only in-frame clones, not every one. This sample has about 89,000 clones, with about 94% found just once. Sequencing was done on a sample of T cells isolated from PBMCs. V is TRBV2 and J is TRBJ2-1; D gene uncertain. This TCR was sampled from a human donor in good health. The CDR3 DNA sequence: TGTGCCAGCAGTGCGGAGCGCAATGAGCAGTTCTTC. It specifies CASSAERNEQFF. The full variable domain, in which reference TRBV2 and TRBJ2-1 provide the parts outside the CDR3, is EPEVTQTPSHQVTQMGQEVILRCVPISNHLYFYWYRQILGQKVEFLVSFYNNEISEKSEIFDDQFSVERPDGSNFTLKIRSTKLEDSAMYFCASSAERNEQFFGPGTRLTVL.